The 28 T cell receptor beta chains presented below share a single source sample, sequenced in a study of CD8+CD57+ T cells in acquired aplastic anemia. Using genomic DNA as the template, TCR beta VDJ and CDR3 profiling was carried out. TCRdb re-analysed the reads in MiXCR, keeping a single row per CDR3 protein. The table shows fewer than 250,000 distinct CDR3 sequences, with roughly half occurring only once. Sequencing was performed on sorted CD4+, CD8+, or CD8+CD57+ T cells (not recorded which) from PBMCs. These receptor sequences come from a human donor in good health, serving as a control.

The rearrangement uses TRBV7-8 and TRBJ2-7; 9 bases are a match to TRBD1. V lost 2 bases and J lost 5; bases outside the gene matches: 7. Looked up from germline, CDR1 is SGHVS and CDR2 is FQNEAQ. The CDR3 extends over 15 amino acids. CDR3 coding DNA: TGTGCCAGCAGCTTAACAGGGACAGGGCGCGACGAGCAGTACTTC. It encodes CASSLTGTGRDEQYF.

This chain connects TRBV7-2 to TRBJ1-2, with D possibly being TRBD1 (6 bases). CDR3 length: 16 amino acids. With 5 bases removed from V and 0 bases from J, the gap between germline ends came to 16 bases. CDR1 and CDR2 from the germline V gene are SGHTA and FQGNSA. The CDR3 is CASSLGAEGANYGYTF. CDR3 DNA: TGTGCCAGCAGCCTGGGGGCGGAGGGAGCTAACTATGGCTACACCTTC. Full variable domain (missing parts from reference TRBV7-2 and TRBJ1-2): GAGVSQSPSNKVTEKGKDVELRCDPISGHTALYWYRQSLGQGLEFLIYFQGNSAPDKSGLPSDRFSAERTGGSVSTLTIQRTQQEDSAVYLCASSLGAEGANYGYTFGSGTRLTVV.

This clonotype was observed a few times. The conserved closing phenylalanine or tryptophan is absent in this CDR3, likely reflecting a read error. The rearrangement links TRBV19 to TRBJ1-1, with D possibly TRBD1 on 5 matching bases. The CDR3 extends over 15 amino acids. The V gene lost 3 bases and the J gene lost 0 bases, with 11 bases spanning the gap. Germline values: CDR1 LNHDA, CDR2 SQIVND (reference sequence). The CDR3 loop is CASSIGDQVNTEAFS. Here the CDR3 DNA reads TGTGCCAGTAGTATCGGGGACCAGGTGAACACTGAAGCTTTCTCT.

This clonotype appeared once. V is TRBV29-1 and J is TRBJ2-6; tentative D call: TRBD2 (5 bases). The ends were cut back, 7 bases at V and 4 bases at J, with 14 bases in the middle. This CDR3 has 14 amino acids. Germline V gene sequence: CDR1 SQVTM, CDR2 ANQGSEA. CDR3 sequence: CSALAPTGANVLTF. The CDR3 DNA reads as TGCAGCGCCCTAGCCCCGACCGGGGCCAACGTCCTGACTTTC.

Comment on this clonotype: An end of the junction differs from the germline gene, which may be a read error. V is TRBV11-2 and J is TRBJ1-2; D call uncertain. The length of the CDR3 is 17 residues. The germline V gene has CDR1 SGHAT and CDR2 FQNNGV. The CDR3 region has the DNA TGTGCAAGCAACTCCCTCCGCGTCGGGCGGCCTAACTATGGCTACACCTTC. Amino acid sequence: CASNSLRVGRPNYGYTF.

This chain uses TRBV20-1 with TRBJ2-7; perhaps TRBD2 as D (5 bases). CDR1 and CDR2 (germline): DFQATT, SNEGSKA (reference sequence). Between the trimmed V and J ends, which lost 3 bases and 4 bases, there was a span of 10 bases. The CDR3 runs 12 residues. For the CDR3, the DNA is TGCAGTGCTAGCTTAGGCGGGTACGAGCAGTACTTC. Protein: CSASLGGYEQYF.

This clonotype occurred a few times. The V and J genes are TRBV4-1 and TRBJ2-7, with 11 bases aligning to TRBD1. This CDR3 has 15 residues. CDR1 is MGHRA, CDR2 YSYEKL, per germline. The J segment lost 6 bases and the V segment lost 4 bases, leaving 8 bases of the junction unmatched. The CDR3 sequence: CASSLSGQGAVEQYF. The CDR3 DNA sequence: TGCGCCAGCAGCCTGTCCGGACAGGGGGCGGTCGAGCAGTACTTC.

The chain recombines TRBV9 with TRBJ1-6; 8 bases agree with TRBD1. This CDR3 spans 15 amino acids. Germline loops: CDR1 SGDLS, CDR2 YYNGEE. The V and J ends lost 0 bases and 6 bases, in that order; junction bases with no gene match: 2. The CDR3 region is CASSVGGQANSPLHF. The CDR3 nucleotides read TGTGCCAGCAGCGTAGGGGGACAGGCTAATTCACCCCTCCACTTT.

Ten or more counts support this clonotype. This chain uses TRBV4-3 with TRBJ1-5, with D perhaps TRBD1 (6 bases). CDR1 is LGHNA and CDR2 is YSLEER in the germline V gene. Trimming stripped 4 bases from V and 0 bases from J, with 16 bases between. The CDR3 extends over 17 amino acids. The CDR3 nucleotides are TGCGCCAGCAGCCCCCGCAGGGGAGGTGATAGCAATCAGCCCCAGCATTTT. This gives the protein CASSPRRGGDSNQPQHF.

Regarding this clonotype: One end of the junction varies from germline; a read error may be responsible. The chain employs TRBV10-3 and TRBJ1-1; perhaps TRBD1 as D (5 bases). Per germline, CDR1 ENHRY and CDR2 SYGVKD. CDR3 length equals 14 residues. CDR3 nucleotide sequence: TGTGCCATCATCCCTAGGGACTCCGGGACTGAAGCTTACTTT. Translated: CAIIPRDSGTEAYF.

This clonotype was found a few times. The genes are TRBV12-3 or TRBV12-4 and TRBJ2-1; D may match TRBD1 or TRBD2 (5 bases each). Trimming left V 3 bases short and J 5 bases short, with 14 bases between. CDR3 length: 15 amino acids. The CDR3 DNA reads as TGTGCCAGCAGTTTTCTCGGGGAAGGGGACAATGAGCAGTTCTTC. This encodes CASSFLGEGDNEQFF.

The sample holds many counts of this clonotype. CDR3 nucleotide sequence: TGTGCCAGCAGTTTACAGGGGGCTCTCAGCATATATTTT. Translation gives CASSLQGALSIYF. The chain employs TRBV12-3 or TRBV12-4 and TRBJ1-3; 8 nucleotides align to TRBD1. Unmatched junction bases numbered 6, after V lost 2 bases and J lost 12 bases. The CDR3 has 13 amino acids.

To note about this clonotype: Compared with germline, one end of the junction differs, possibly owing to a read error. J is TRBJ2-5 and V is TRBV11-2; D uncertain. From germline, CDR1 is SGHAT and CDR2 FQNNGV. This CDR3 comprises 14 residues. The CDR3 DNA reads TGTGCCAGCAGCTTAGGATCAAGTCAAGAGACCCAGTACTTT. This translates into CASSLGSSQETQYF.

V usage is TRBV2 and J usage is TRBJ2-3; D is unclear. Germline CDR1 is SNHLY and CDR2 is FYNNEI. The CDR3 has 14 amino acids. Deletions cut 3 bases from V and 2 bases from J, with 9 bases between. The CDR3 region has the DNA TGTGCCAGCAGTGACGTAGGTACCACAGATACGCAGTATTTT. Translation gives CASSDVGTTDTQYF. The entire variable domain, with the rest obtained from reference TRBV2 and TRBJ2-3, is as follows: EPEVTQTPSHQVTQMGQEVILRCVPISNHLYFYWYRQILGQKVEFLVSFYNNEISEKSEIFDDQFSVERPDGSNFTLKIRSTKLEDSAMYFCASSDVGTTDTQYFGPGTRLTVL.

The table lists this clonotype with a count of one. This chain links TRBV24-1 with TRBJ2-2, with 8 nucleotides matching TRBD2. The CDR3 spans 18 residues. V lost 1 base and J lost 0; bases outside the gene matches: 6. From germline, CDR1 is KGHDR and CDR2 SFDVKD. The CDR3 is CATSDFSLLAANTGELFF. DNA of the CDR3: TGTGCCACCAGTGATTTTAGTCTACTAGCGGCGAACACCGGGGAGCTGTTTTTT.

In its sample, this clonotype was seen many times. The chain has TRBV19 and TRBJ2-3, with D possibly TRBD1 on 6 matching bases. The CDR3 loop spans 18 amino acids. The ends were cut back, 3 bases at V and 6 bases at J, with 25 bases in the middle. Germline V gives CDR1 LNHDA, CDR2 SQIVND (reference sequence). This CDR3 reads CASSIQGQLSDVGDTQYF. Here the CDR3 DNA reads TGTGCCAGTAGTATCCAAGGACAGCTCAGCGACGTTGGGGATACGCAGTATTTT.

This chain joins TRBV20-1 and TRBJ2-7, with a tentative D call TRBD2 (6 bases). Germline V gene data show CDR1 as DFQATT and CDR2 as SNEGSKA (reference sequence). CDR3 size: 13 residues. Trimming took 3 bases from V and 0 from J, leaving 9 bases between them. CDR3 DNA: TGCAGTGCTAGCGGGGGTACCTCCTACGAGCAGTACTTC. Amino acid sequence: CSASGGTSYEQYF.

This clonotype was picked up many times. V gene TRBV20-1 combines with J gene TRBJ2-7; D might be TRBD2 (6 bases). V was trimmed by 1 base and J by 6 bases, leaving 16 bases between them. The CDR3 length is 14 residues. Germline CDR1 DFQATT, CDR2 SNEGSKA (reference sequence). CDR3 DNA: TGCAGTGCTAGAGGTTGGGGGGAGGCTACCGAGCAGTACTTC. Protein: CSARGWGEATEQYF.

In its sample, this clonotype was seen many times. The rearrangement uses TRBV9 and TRBJ1-2; D remains unclear. The CDR3 totals 14 residues. Germline V gives CDR1 SGDLS, CDR2 YYNGEE. Trimming stripped 0 bases from V and 3 bases from J, with 9 bases between. The CDR3 DNA is TGTGCCAGCAGCGTAGCCTCAGGATACTATGGCTACACCTTC. Protein: CASSVASGYYGYTF.

This clonotype was observed at least ten times. The V and J genes are TRBV19 and TRBJ2-7; TRBD2 aligns across 9 bases. Germline V gene data show CDR1 as LNHDA and CDR2 as SQIVND (reference sequence). The length of the CDR3 is 13 residues. The V and J ends lost 6 bases and 9 bases, in that order; junction bases with no gene match: 9. In DNA form, the CDR3 reads TGTGCCAGTAGAGACAGCGGGGGGCCGGGGCAGTACTTC. Its translation: CASRDSGGPGQYF.

This clonotype was counted once. At one of its ends the junction is not consistent with the germline gene, which may arise from a read error. The chain links TRBV7-2 to TRBJ2-3; D is perhaps TRBD1 or TRBD2 (5 bases each). Germline V gene lookup returns CDR1 SGHTA and CDR2 FQGNSA. CDR3 size: 15 residues. The CDR3 DNA reads TGCGCCAGCAGCTTTACCCAGGGACGGACAGATACGCAGTATTTT. It is translated as CASSFTQGRTDTQYF.

V and J are TRBV10-3 and TRBJ2-2; 10 bases match TRBD2. The germline CDR1 and CDR2 sequences are ENHRY and SYGVKD. This CDR3 has 16 residues. Losses at the gene ends were 4 bases for V and 2 bases for J; bases not matched to a gene: 4. The CDR3 DNA is TGTGCCATCAGTGGGCTAGCGGGGGACAACACCGGGGAGCTGTTTTTT. As protein: CAISGLAGDNTGELFF.

This chain uses TRBV20-1 with TRBJ2-7; perhaps TRBD1 as D (5 bases). Germline values: CDR1 DFQATT, CDR2 SNEGSKA (reference sequence). V gave up 2 bases and J gave up 6 bases, with 32 bases separating them. The CDR3 consists of 19 residues. The CDR3 DNA sequence: TGCAGTGCTAGATACGATGGAGCAGGGAACCTCGGATTAATCTGCGAGCAGTACTTC. Its translation: CSARYDGAGNLGLICEQYF.

Ten or more counts support this clonotype. The rearrangement links TRBV12-3 or TRBV12-4 to TRBJ2-1; 10 bases line up with TRBD1. The junction had 10 bases not matched to a gene; V was cut back by 4 bases and J by 1 base. This CDR3 contains 18 residues. The CDR3 nucleotides read TGTGCCAGCAGTTGGGACAGGGGACAAATAAGGTCCTACAATGAGCAGTTCTTC. This encodes CASSWDRGQIRSYNEQFF.

In its sample, this clonotype was seen many times. This chain connects TRBV20-1 to TRBJ1-2; D unclear. Per germline, CDR1 DFQATT and CDR2 SNEGSKA (reference sequence). Trimming took 5 bases from V and 0 from J, leaving 7 bases between them. The CDR3 is 12 residues long. CDR3 sequence: CSAPDPNYGYTF. In DNA, the CDR3 is TGCAGTGCTCCGGACCCTAACTATGGCTACACCTTC.

The chain links TRBV19 to TRBJ1-5; tentative D call: TRBD1 (5 bases). Trimming stripped 0 bases from V and 11 bases from J, with 14 bases between. Germline V gene data show CDR1 as LNHDA and CDR2 as SQIVND (reference sequence). The CDR3 sequence is 14 residues long. Here the CDR3 reads CASSIDGGGETQHF. The DNA of the CDR3 is TGTGCCAGTAGTATAGATGGCGGGGGGGAGACCCAGCATTTT. Looking up the rest from reference TRBV19 and TRBJ1-5 gives the full variable domain: DGGITQSPKYLFRKEGQNVTLSCEQNLNHDAMYWYRQDPGQGLRLIYYSQIVNDFQKGDIAEGYSVSREKKESFPLTVTSAQKNPTAFYLCASSIDGGGETQHFGDGTRLSIL.

As concerns this clonotype: A much larger clone sits a single nucleotide away, making a read error possible. Since the CDR3 does not end with the conserved phenylalanine or tryptophan, this likely comes from a read error. In DNA, the CDR3 is TGCGCCAGCAGCCAAGAAGTACAGGGAGTCCTTTTTTTCTACGAGCAGTACTAC. This translates into CASSQEVQGVLFFYEQYY. The V gene is TRBV4-3, the J gene TRBJ2-7, with a tentative D call TRBD1 (6 bases). The CDR3 consists of 18 residues. CDR1 and CDR2 from the germline V gene are LGHNA and YSLEER. The V end lost 0 bases, the J end lost 3 bases, and 21 bases lay between the germline ends.

This clonotype was counted only a few times. The gene calls are TRBV5-4 and TRBJ1-1; no reliable D call. V dropped 7 bases and J dropped 3 bases, with 19 bases sitting between them. Looked up from germline, CDR1 is SGHNT and CDR2 is YYREEE (reference sequence). CDR3 size: 15 residues. The CDR3 sequence: CASSPPSVRDTEAFF. The CDR3 nucleotides read TGTGCCAGCTCACCTCCGTCGGTAAGGGACACTGAAGCTTTCTTT.